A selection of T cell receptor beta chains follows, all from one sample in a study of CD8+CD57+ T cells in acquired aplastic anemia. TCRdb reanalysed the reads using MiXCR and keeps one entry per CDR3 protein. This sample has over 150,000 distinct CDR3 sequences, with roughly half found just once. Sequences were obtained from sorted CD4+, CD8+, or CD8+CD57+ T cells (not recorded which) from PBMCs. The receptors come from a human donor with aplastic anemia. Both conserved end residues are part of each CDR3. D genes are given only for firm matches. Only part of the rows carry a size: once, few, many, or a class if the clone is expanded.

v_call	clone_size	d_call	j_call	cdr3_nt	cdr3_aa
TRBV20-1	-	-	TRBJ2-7	TGCAGTGCTCTGAGGGGATACGAGCAGTACTTC	CSALRGYEQYF
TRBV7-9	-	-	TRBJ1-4	TGTGCCAGCATCCAGAGCCTAGCGGAAAAACTGTTTTTT	CASIQSLAEKLFF
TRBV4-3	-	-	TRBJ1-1	TGCGCCAGCAGCCAAGATCGAGAAGGATCCTCTGAAGCTTTCTTT	CASSQDREGSSEAFF
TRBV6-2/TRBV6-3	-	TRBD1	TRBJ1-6	TGTGCCAGCAGTCACCGGACAGGTATTGATAATTCACCCCTCCACTTT	CASSHRTGIDNSPLHF
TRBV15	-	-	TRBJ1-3	TGTGCCACCTCCCATACCCAGGGCCCTCTCTCTGGAAACACCATATATTTT	CATSHTQGPLSGNTIYF
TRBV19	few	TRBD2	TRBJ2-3	TGTGCCAGTAGTACGGGAGGAGGTCGCACAGATACGCAGTATTTT	CASSTGGGRTDTQYF
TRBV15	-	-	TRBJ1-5	TGTGCCACCAGCAGAGCTCGGGGTGGACCCCAGCATTTT	CATSRARGGPQHF
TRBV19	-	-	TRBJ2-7	TGTGCCAGTAGTCGGCACAGGGACGAGCAGTACTTC	CASSRHRDEQYF
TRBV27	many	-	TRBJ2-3	TGTGCCAGCTACTACCGGGGCACAGATACGCAGTATTTT	CASYYRGTDTQYF
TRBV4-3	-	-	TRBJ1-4	TGCGCCAGCAGCCAAGTCCGGCCCTCAACTAATGAAAAACTGTTTTTT	CASSQVRPSTNEKLFF
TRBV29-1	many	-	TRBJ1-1	TGCAGCGTTGACGGACAGCCCAACACTGAAGCTTTCTTT	CSVDGQPNTEAFF
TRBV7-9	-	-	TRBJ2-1	TGTGCCAGCCGGCGGGAAAACAATGAGCAGTTCTTC	CASRRENNEQFF
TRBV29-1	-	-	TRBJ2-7	TGCAGTATCCGGGACAACTCCTACGAGCAGTACTTC	CSIRDNSYEQYF
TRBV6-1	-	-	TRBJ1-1	TGTGCCAGCAGAGTGGCAGGGCTAGACTTCTTT	CASRVAGLDFF
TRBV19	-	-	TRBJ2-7	TGTGCCAGTAGGCCCAGGGGAAGCTACGAGCAGTACTTC	CASRPRGSYEQYF
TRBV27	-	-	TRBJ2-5	TGTGCCAGCAGTTTATACCCAGGGAGCGAGACCCAGTACTTC	CASSLYPGSETQYF
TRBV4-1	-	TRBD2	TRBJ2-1	TGCGCCAGCAGCAAACTAGCGGGGGACCTCTCCTACAATGAGCAGTTCTTC	CASSKLAGDLSYNEQFF
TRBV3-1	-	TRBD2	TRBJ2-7	TGTGCCAGCACAGGGGCGGGAGGGTTTGGCGAGCAGTACTTC	CASTGAGGFGEQYF
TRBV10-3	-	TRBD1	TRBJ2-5	TGTGCCATCAGTCCGGGACAGAACCTAGAGACCCAGTACTTC	CAISPGQNLETQYF
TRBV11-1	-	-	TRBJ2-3	TGTGCCAGCAGCCCAGGCTTAGGGCAGGTCAGGACAGATACGCAGTATTTT	CASSPGLGQVRTDTQYF
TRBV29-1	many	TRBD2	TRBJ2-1	TGCAGCGTTGCCGGGCCTAGCGGGGGGACCTACAATGAGCAGTTCTTC	CSVAGPSGGTYNEQFF
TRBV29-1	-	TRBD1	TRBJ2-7	TGCAGCGTTGACCAGGGGGACTACGAGCAGTACTTC	CSVDQGDYEQYF
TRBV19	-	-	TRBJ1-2	TGTGCCAGTAGTATAGAGGCCTCACGGGGCTACACCTTC	CASSIEASRGYTF
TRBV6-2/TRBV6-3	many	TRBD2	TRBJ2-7	TGTGCCAGCGGCCTAGCGGGGGACTACGAGCAGTACTTC	CASGLAGDYEQYF
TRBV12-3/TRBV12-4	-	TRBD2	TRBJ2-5	TGTGCCATCATAAGCGGGAGGGCGGAGACCCAGTACTTC	CAIISGRAETQYF
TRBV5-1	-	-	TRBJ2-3	TGCGCCAGCAGCTTGCGGGGGATTAGCACAGATACGCAGTATTTT	CASSLRGISTDTQYF
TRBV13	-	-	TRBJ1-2	TGTGCCAGCAGCGGACGGGGGATGGGCTACACCTTC	CASSGRGMGYTF